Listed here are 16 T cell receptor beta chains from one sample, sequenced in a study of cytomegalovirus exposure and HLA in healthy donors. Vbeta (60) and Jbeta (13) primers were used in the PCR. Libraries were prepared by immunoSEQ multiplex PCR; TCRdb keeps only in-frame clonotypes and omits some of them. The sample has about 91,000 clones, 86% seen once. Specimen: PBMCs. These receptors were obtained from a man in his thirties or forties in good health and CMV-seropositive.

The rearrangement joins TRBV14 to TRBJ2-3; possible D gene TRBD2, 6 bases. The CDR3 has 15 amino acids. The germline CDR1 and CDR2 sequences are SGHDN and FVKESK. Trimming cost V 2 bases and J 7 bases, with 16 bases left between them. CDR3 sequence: CASSQWQGGGNTQYF. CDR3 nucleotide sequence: TGTGCCAGCAGCCAATGGCAGGGAGGAGGAAATACGCAGTATTTT.

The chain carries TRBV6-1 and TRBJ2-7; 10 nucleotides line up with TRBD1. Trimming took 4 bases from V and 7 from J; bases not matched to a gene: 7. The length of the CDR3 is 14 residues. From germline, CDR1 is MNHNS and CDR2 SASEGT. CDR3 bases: TGTGCCAGCAGTGTCTCGACAGGGGGCGGGGAGCAGTACTTC. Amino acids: CASSVSTGGGEQYF.

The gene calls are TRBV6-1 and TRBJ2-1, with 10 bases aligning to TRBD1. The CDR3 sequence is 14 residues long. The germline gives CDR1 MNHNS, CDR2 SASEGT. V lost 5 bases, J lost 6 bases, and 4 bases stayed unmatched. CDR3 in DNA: TGTGCCAGCAGTAGACAGGGGGCCGGCAATGAGCAGTTCTTC. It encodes CASSRQGAGNEQFF.

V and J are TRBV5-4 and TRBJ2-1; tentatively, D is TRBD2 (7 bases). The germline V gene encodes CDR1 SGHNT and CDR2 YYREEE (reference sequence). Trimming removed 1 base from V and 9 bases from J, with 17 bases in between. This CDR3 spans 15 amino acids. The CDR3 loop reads CASSLLGGGAGEQFF. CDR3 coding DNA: TGTGCCAGCAGCTTGCTTGGAGGGGGGGCGGGTGAGCAGTTCTTC. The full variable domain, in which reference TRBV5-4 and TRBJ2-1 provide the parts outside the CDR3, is ETGVTQSPTHLIKTRGQQVTLRCSSQSGHNTVSWYQQALGQGPQFIFQYYREEENGRGNFPPRFSGLQFPNYSSELNVNALELDDSALYLCASSLLGGGAGEQFFGPGTRLTVL.

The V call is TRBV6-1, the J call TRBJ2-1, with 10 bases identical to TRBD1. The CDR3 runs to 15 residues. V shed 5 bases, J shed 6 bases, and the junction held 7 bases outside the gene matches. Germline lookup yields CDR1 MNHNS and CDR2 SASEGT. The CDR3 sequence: CASSSGTGVSNEQFF. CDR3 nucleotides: TGTGCCAGCAGTTCCGGGACAGGGGTCTCCAATGAGCAGTTCTTC.

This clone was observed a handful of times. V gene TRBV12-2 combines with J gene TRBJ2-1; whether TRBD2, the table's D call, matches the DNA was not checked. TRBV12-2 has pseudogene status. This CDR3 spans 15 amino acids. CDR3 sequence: CASRTGTSGRDEQFF. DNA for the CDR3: TGTGCAAGTCGTACCGGGACTAGCGGGAGGGATGAGCAGTTCTTC.

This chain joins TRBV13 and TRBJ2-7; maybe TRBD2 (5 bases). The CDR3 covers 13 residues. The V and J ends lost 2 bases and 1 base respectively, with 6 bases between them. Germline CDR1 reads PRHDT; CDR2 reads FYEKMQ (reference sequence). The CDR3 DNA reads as TGTGCCAGCAGCTTACCGGGGTCCTACGAGCAGTACTTC. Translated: CASSLPGSYEQYF.

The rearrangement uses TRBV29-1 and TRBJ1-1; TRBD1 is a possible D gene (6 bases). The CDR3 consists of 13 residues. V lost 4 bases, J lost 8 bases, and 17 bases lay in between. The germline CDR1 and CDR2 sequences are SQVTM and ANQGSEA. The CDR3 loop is CSVVAVGANEAFF. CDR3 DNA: TGCAGCGTTGTAGCTGTGGGGGCGAACGAAGCTTTCTTT. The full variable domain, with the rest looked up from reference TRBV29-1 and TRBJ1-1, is SAVISQKPSRDICQRGTSLTIQCQVDSQVTMMFWYRQQPGQSLTLIATANQGSEATYESGFVIDKFPISRPNLTFSTLTVSNMSPEDSSIYLCSVVAVGANEAFFGQGTRLTVV.

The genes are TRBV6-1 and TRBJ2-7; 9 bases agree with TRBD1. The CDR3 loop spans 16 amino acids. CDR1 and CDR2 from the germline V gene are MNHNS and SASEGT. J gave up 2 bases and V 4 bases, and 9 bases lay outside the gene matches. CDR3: CASSGSSGTGTYEQYF. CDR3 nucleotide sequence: TGTGCCAGCAGTGGCAGTTCCGGGACAGGGACCTACGAGCAGTACTTC.

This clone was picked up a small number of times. Here the CDR3 reads CASSESHYNEQFF. CDR3 DNA: TGTGCCAGCAGCGAGTCTCACTACAATGAGCAGTTCTTC. This chain links TRBV6-5 with TRBJ2-1; D is unclear. CDR3 length: 13 residues. CDR1 and CDR2 (germline): MNHEY, SVGAGI. Trimming took off 6 bases at V and 3 bases at J, with 9 bases between the two ends.

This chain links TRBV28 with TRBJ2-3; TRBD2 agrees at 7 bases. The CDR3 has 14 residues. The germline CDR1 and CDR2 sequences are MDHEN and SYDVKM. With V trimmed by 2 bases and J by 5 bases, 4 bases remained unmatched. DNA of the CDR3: TGTGCCAGCAGTTTACTACTAGCGCTAGATACGCAGTATTTT. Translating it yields CASSLLLALDTQYF.

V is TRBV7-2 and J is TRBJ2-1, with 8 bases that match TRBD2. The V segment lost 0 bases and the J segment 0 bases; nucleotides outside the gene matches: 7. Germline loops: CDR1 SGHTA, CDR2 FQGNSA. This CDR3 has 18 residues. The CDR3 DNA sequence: TGTGCCAGCAGCTTAGCGGTCAGCGGGAGTTACTCCTACAATGAGCAGTTCTTC. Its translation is CASSLAVSGSYSYNEQFF.

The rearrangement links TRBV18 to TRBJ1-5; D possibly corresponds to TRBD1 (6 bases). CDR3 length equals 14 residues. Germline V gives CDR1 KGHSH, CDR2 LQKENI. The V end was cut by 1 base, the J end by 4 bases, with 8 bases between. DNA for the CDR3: TGTGCCAGCTCACCACAACAGGGTAATCAGCCCCAGCATTTT. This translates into CASSPQQGNQPQHF.

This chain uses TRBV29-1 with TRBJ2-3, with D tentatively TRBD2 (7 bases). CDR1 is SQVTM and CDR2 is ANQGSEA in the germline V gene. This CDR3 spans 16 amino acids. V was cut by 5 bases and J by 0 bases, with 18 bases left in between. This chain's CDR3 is CSVTGSSGTSTDTQYF. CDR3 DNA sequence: TGCAGCGTTACAGGGTCTAGCGGAACTAGCACAGATACGCAGTATTTT.

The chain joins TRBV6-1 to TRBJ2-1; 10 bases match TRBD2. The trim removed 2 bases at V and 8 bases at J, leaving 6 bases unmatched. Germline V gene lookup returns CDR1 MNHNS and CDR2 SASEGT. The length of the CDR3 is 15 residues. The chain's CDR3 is CASSERLAGVDEQFF. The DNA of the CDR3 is TGTGCCAGCAGTGAAAGGCTAGCGGGAGTGGATGAGCAGTTCTTC.

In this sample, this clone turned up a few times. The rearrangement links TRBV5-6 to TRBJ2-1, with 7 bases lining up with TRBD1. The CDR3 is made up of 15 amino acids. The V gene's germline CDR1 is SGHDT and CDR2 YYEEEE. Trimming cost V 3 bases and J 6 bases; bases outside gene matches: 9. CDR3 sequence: CASSSSPQGVNEQFF. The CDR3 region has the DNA TGTGCCAGCAGCTCGTCACCTCAGGGGGTCAATGAGCAGTTCTTC.